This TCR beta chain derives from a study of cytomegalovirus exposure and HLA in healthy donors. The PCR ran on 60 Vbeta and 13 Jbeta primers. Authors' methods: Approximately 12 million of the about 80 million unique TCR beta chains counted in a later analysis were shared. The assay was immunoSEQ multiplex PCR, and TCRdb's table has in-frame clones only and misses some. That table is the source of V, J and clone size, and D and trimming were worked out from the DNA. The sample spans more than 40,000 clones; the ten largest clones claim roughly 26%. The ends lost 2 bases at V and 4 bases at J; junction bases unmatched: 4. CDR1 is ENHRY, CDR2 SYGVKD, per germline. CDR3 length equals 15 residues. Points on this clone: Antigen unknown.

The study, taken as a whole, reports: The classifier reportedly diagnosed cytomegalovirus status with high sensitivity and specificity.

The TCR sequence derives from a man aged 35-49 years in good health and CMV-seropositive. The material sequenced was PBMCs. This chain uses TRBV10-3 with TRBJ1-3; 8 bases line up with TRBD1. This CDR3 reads CAISEAGGRGNTIYF. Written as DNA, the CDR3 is TGTGCCATCAGTGAGGCAGGGGGCAGGGGAAACACCATATATTTT.